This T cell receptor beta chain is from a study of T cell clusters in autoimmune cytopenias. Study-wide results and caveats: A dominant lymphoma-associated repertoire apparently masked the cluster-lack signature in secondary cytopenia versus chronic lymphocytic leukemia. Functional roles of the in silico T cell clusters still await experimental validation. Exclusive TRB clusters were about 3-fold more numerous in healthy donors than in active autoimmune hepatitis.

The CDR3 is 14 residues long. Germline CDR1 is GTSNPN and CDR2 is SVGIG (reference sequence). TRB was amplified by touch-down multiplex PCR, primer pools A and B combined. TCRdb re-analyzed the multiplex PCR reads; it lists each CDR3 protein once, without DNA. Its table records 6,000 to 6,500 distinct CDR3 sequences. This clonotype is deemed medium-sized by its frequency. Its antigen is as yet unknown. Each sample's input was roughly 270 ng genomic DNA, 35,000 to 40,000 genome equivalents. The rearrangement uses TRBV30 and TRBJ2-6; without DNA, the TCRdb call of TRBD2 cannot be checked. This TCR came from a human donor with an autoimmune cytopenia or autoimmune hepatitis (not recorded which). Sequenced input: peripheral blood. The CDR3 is CAWGGLAGANVLTF.